This record looks at one TCR beta chain sequence and its context. This sample was included in a study of shared clonotypes between healthy human individuals. Sequencing was performed with immunoSEQ multiplex PCR; in TCRdb, only in-frame clones are kept and a portion is missing. The sample includes some 2,400,000 clones, around 95% of them seen just once. Trimming stripped 3 bases from V and 6 bases from J, with 13 bases between. The CDR3 length is 15 residues. The germline CDR1 and CDR2 sequences are SGHRS and YFSETQ. The chain is built from TRBV5-1 and TRBJ1-6; TRBD1 is a possible D gene (6 bases). The sequence came from a man between 18 and 35 years old in good health. The sequenced sample was naive CD4+ T cells sorted from blood. Subset given: CD45RA+ positively selected. CDR3 nucleotide sequence: TGCGCCAGCAGCTCGGACGGACAGTTTAATTCACCCCTCCACTTT. Residues: CASSSDGQFNSPLHF.